Described below is a single T cell receptor (beta chain) sequence and its context. The data stem from a study of T cell clones after liver transplantation. Background on the study: Liver transplant recipients had immunosuppression withdrawal attempted within 2 years. As an antigen-independent comparator, third-party-reactive TCRbeta sequences came from pre-transplant mixed lymphocyte reactions. Tolerance: complete withdrawal held at least one year, liver enzymes staying within twice normal.

Germline-derived CDR1 and CDR2 are MDHEN and SYDVKM. The CDR3 loop spans 18 amino acids. V was shortened by 5 bases and J by 5 bases, with 25 bases between the two germline ends. Data came from immunoSEQ multiplex PCR; TCRdb stores just in-frame clones and leaves some out. Of around 60,000 clones listed, 70% to 80% were seen once; the top ten hold approximately 16%. This clonotype originated in a human donor who received a liver transplant. Material: CD4+ T cells from blood, obtained before liver transplant. The chain links TRBV28 to TRBJ1-5; TRBD1 is a possible D gene (6 bases). The CDR3 coding sequence is TGTGCCAGCAGTCTTGAGGGGGTCTGGGGCGGGGGCCATCAGCCCCAGCATTTT. It translates to CASSLEGVWGGGHQPQHF.